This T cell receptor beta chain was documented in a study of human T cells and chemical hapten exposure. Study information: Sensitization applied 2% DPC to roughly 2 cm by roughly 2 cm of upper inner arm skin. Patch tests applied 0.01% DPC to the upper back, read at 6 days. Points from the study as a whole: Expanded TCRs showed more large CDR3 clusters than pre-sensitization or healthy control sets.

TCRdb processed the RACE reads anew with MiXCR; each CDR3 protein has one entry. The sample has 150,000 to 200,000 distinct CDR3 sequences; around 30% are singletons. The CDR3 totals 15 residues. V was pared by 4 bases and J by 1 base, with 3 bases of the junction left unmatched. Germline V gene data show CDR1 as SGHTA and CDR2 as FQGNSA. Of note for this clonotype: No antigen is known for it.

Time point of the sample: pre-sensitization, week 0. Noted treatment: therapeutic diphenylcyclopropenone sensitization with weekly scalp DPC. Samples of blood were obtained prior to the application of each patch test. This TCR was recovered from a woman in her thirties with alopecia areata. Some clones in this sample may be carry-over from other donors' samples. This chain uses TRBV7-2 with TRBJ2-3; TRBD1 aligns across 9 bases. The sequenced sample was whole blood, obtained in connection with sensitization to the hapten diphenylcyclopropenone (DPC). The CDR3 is CASSWTGAGTDTQYF. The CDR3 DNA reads TGTGCCAGCAGCTGGACAGGGGCAGGCACAGATACGCAGTATTTT.